The 19 T cell receptor beta chains below come from one sample, sequenced in a study of beta chain features in type 1 diabetes. TCRB transcripts that were expressed got sequenced, as all of the isolated RNA had been reverse transcribed. Generated by immunoSEQ multiplex PCR, the TCRdb table keeps only in-frame clones and is missing some. The sample contains about 930,000 clones, roughly 16% of which appear only once. Source material: naive CD4+ T cells from blood. The receptors shown here come from a woman between 18 and 29 years old in good health.

This clone was seen a handful of times. The chain recombines TRBV27 with TRBJ2-5, with a tentative D call TRBD2 (5 bases). Trimming took 3 bases from V and 4 from J, leaving 12 bases between them. Per the germline V gene, CDR1 is MNHEY and CDR2 is SMNVEV (reference sequence). CDR3 length equals 14 residues. CDR3 loop: CASSLRGRGETQYF. DNA of the CDR3: TGTGCCAGCAGTTTGAGAGGGAGAGGAGAGACCCAGTACTTC.

This clone was seen only a few times. In the same sample, other DNA sequences code for this CDR3. The chain links TRBV6-5 to TRBJ2-7; TRBD2 matches at 12 bases. After removal of 6 bases from V and 4 bases from J, the junction contained 1 base not matched to a gene. The CDR3 has 13 residues. Germline-derived CDR1 and CDR2 are MNHEY and SVGAGI. The CDR3 DNA follows: TGTGCCAGCAGAACTAGCGGGAGGTACGAGCAGTACTTC. Its protein product is CASRTSGRYEQYF.

The rearrangement uses TRBV4-2 and TRBJ1-1; 7 bases line up with TRBD1. CDR1 and CDR2 from the germline V gene are LGHNA and YNFKEQ. This CDR3 contains 13 residues. J gave up 6 bases and V 4 bases, and 5 bases lay outside the gene matches. The DNA of the CDR3 is TGTGCCAGCAGCCTAGTCGGGACAGCTGAAGCTTTCTTT. Its translation: CASSLVGTAEAFF.

The chain joins TRBV10-3 to TRBJ2-7, with 11 nucleotides matching TRBD2. The CDR3 runs to 14 residues. CDR1 is ENHRY, CDR2 SYGVKD, per germline. With 6 bases clipped from V and 2 bases from J, the junction kept 3 bases outside the gene matches. The CDR3 DNA reads TGTGCCATCAGAGTAGCGGGAGGGCCCTACGAGCAGTACTTC. It is translated as CAIRVAGGPYEQYF.

The CDR3 protein is CASSLVYGRDETQYF. Here the CDR3 DNA reads TGTGCCAGCAGCTTAGTCTACGGGAGGGATGAGACCCAGTACTTC. This chain uses TRBV7-2 with TRBJ2-5, with TRBD2 matching over 8 bases. The CDR3 runs 15 residues. Looked up from germline, CDR1 is SGHTA and CDR2 is FQGNSA. The V segment lost 1 base and the J segment 5 bases; nucleotides outside the gene matches: 6.

This clone was detected a few times. The V gene is TRBV4-1, the J gene TRBJ2-3; the match to TRBD2 covers 10 bases. J was trimmed by 0 bases and V by 4 bases; bases with no gene match: 4. This CDR3 is built from 16 residues. In germline, CDR1 is MGHRA, CDR2 YSYEKL. This CDR3 is CASSLPTSGSTDTQYF. In nucleotides, the CDR3 is TGCGCCAGCAGCCTACCGACTAGCGGGAGCACAGATACGCAGTATTTT.

The V and J genes are TRBV28 and TRBJ1-3, with no clear D. The germline gives CDR1 MDHEN, CDR2 SYDVKM. V dropped 8 bases and J dropped 0 bases, with 11 bases sitting between them. This CDR3 is 14 amino acids long. CDR3 loop: CASFAGVSGNTIYF. The CDR3 DNA sequence: TGTGCCAGCTTTGCAGGAGTCTCTGGAAACACCATATATTTT. Full variable domain (remainder filled in from reference TRBV28 and TRBJ1-3): DVKVTQSSRYLVKRTGEKVFLECVQDMDHENMFWYRQDPGLGLRLIYFSYDVKMKEKGDIPEGYSVSREKKERFSLILESASTNQTSMYLCASFAGVSGNTIYFGEGSWLTVV.

The gene calls are TRBV7-2 and TRBJ2-1; D may match TRBD1 or TRBD2 (6 bases each). This CDR3 is 15 amino acids long. Germline loops: CDR1 SGHTA, CDR2 FQGNSA. Trimming removed 8 bases at V and 2 bases at J, with 16 bases between. The CDR3 region is CASLVGGTPYNEQFF. In DNA form, the CDR3 reads TGTGCCAGCCTTGTAGGGGGGACCCCCTACAATGAGCAGTTCTTC.

A few counts support this clone. The V gene is TRBV5-1, the J gene TRBJ2-6, with 11 bases identical to TRBD1. V shed 4 bases and J 1 base; nucleotides not matched to a gene: 7. The CDR3 contains 18 residues. CDR1 SGHRS and CDR2 YFSETQ come from the germline V gene. This chain's CDR3 is CASSLGGQGASGANVLTF. CDR3 bases: TGCGCCAGCAGCCTAGGAGGACAGGGGGCTTCTGGGGCCAACGTCCTGACTTTC. Filled out from reference TRBV5-1 and TRBJ2-6, the complete variable domain reads KAGVTQTPRYLIKTRGQQVTLSCSPISGHRSVSWYQQTPGQGLQFLFEYFSETQRNKGNFPGRFSGRQFSNSRSEMNVSTLELGDSALYLCASSLGGQGASGANVLTFGAGSRLTVL.

The J gene is TRBJ2-5, the V gene TRBV7-2; TRBD2 might be the D (5 bases). V shed 1 base and J shed 5 bases, with 11 bases lying between them. CDR1 and CDR2 from the germline V gene are SGHTA and FQGNSA. The CDR3 sequence is 14 residues long. CDR3 protein: CASSLVQRGETQYF. CDR3 in DNA: TGTGCCAGCAGCTTAGTTCAGAGAGGGGAGACCCAGTACTTC. Together with reference TRBV7-2 and TRBJ2-5, the CDR3 gives the full variable domain: GAGVSQSPSNKVTEKGKDVELRCDPISGHTALYWYRQSLGQGLEFLIYFQGNSAPDKSGLPSDRFSAERTGGSVSTLTIQRTQQEDSAVYLCASSLVQRGETQYFGPGTRLLVL.

V gene TRBV6-7 combines with J gene TRBJ2-3, with D possibly TRBD2 on 5 matching bases. TRBV6-7 is sorted into the ORF group, with uncertain function. The V and J ends lost 2 bases and 2 bases respectively, with 17 bases between them. The CDR3 extends over 17 amino acids. CDR3 DNA sequence: TGTGCCAGCAGTTACCCGGGATGTGAGGCATCCACAGATACGCAGTATTTT. Translating it yields CASSYPGCEASTDTQYF.

This clone came up a few times. The chain links TRBV7-2 to TRBJ2-3; TRBD2 matches at 14 bases. This CDR3 spans 16 amino acids. The germline gives CDR1 SGHTA, CDR2 FQGNSA. The V gene end was trimmed by 5 bases and the J gene end by 3 bases; junction bases not matched to a gene: 4. CDR3 loop: CASSRLAGGPTDTQYF. The CDR3 DNA is TGTGCCAGCAGCAGACTAGCGGGAGGGCCGACAGATACGCAGTATTTT.

V gene TRBV4-2 combines with J gene TRBJ2-1; no clear D. Germline loops: CDR1 LGHNA, CDR2 YNFKEQ. Trimming took off 4 bases at V and 0 bases at J, with 13 bases between the two ends. The CDR3 sequence is 16 residues long. The CDR3 is CASSPDHYRSYNEQFF. CDR3 in DNA: TGTGCCAGCAGCCCAGATCACTACCGCTCCTACAATGAGCAGTTCTTC.

This clone was seen a handful of times. The rearrangement uses TRBV28 and TRBJ2-4; possibly TRBD1 for D (6 bases). Between the trimmed V and J ends, which lost 3 bases and 0 bases, there was a span of 12 bases. CDR3 length: 16 amino acids. The germline V gene encodes CDR1 MDHEN and CDR2 SYDVKM. The CDR3 loop reads CASSLVQGLAKNIQYF. The CDR3 DNA reads TGTGCCAGCAGTTTGGTACAGGGATTAGCCAAAAACATTCAGTACTTC.

The V and J genes are TRBV18 and TRBJ2-7; D gene uncertain. The CDR3 contains 15 residues. Trimming removed 0 bases at V and 0 bases at J, with 9 bases between. From germline, CDR1 is KGHSH and CDR2 LQKENI. CDR3 sequence: CASSPPERPSYEQYF. As DNA, the CDR3 is TGTGCCAGCTCACCACCTGAGAGGCCCTCCTACGAGCAGTACTTC.

V usage is TRBV20-1 and J usage is TRBJ2-3; D not certain. Germline V gives CDR1 DFQATT, CDR2 SNEGSKA (reference sequence). This CDR3 region has 10 residues. As DNA, the CDR3 is TGCAGCGGCCTACGACATACGCAGTATTTT. Its translation: CSGLRHTQYF.

This clone was counted between two and nine times. The V call is TRBV27, the J call TRBJ2-7; D is undetermined. Germline CDR1 reads MNHEY; CDR2 reads SMNVEV (reference sequence). Trimming removed 5 bases from V and 4 bases from J, with 12 bases in between. CDR3 length equals 13 residues. CDR3 DNA: TGTGCCAGCAGTCCCTCATACCGATACGAGCAGTACTTC. The encoded protein is CASSPSYRYEQYF.

The chain combines TRBV4-2 with TRBJ2-1, with 13 nucleotides matching TRBD2. V lost 2 bases, J lost 9 bases, and 19 bases stayed unmatched. This CDR3 spans 20 amino acids. Germline V lookup: CDR1 LGHNA, CDR2 YNFKEQ. Here the CDR3 reads CASSQPGQTLLAGGPGEQFF. DNA of the CDR3: TGTGCCAGCAGCCAACCGGGACAGACCCTACTAGCGGGAGGGCCGGGTGAGCAGTTCTTC.

V and J are TRBV5-4 and TRBJ2-3, with D possibly TRBD2 on 7 matching bases. Germline V gene lookup returns CDR1 SGHNT and CDR2 YYREEE (reference sequence). The V gene lost 5 bases and the J gene lost 3 bases, with 13 bases spanning the gap. This CDR3 comprises 14 residues. CDR3 DNA sequence: TGTGCCAGCAGTCGGGGGGCTGCGACAGATACGCAGTATTTT. Protein: CASSRGAATDTQYF.